The rows below give T cell receptor beta chains drawn from one sample of a study of T cell responses to AZD1222 COVID-19 vaccine. Profiled with immunoSEQ multiplex PCR; TCRdb holds only in-frame clones, not every one. The table records over 120,000 clones, roughly 93% of them present only once. Sequenced here: peripheral blood, sampled on day 0 of AZD1222 vaccination. The origin of the receptors is an adult in good health. Both conserved end residues are part of each CDR3. A D gene is named only where the DNA matches it firmly. Clone size is not always given. Where it is, it says once, few, many or a class for expanded clones.

CDR3nt,CDR3aa,v_gene,abundance,d_gene,j_gene
TGTGCCAGCAGCCCCACAGGGCCACACACTGAAGCTTTCTTT,CASSPTGPHTEAFF,TRBV5-4,-,-,TRBJ1-1
TGTGCCAGCACCGCAGGACTGAGCCCCAGGACCCAGTACTTC,CASTAGLSPRTQYF,TRBV28,once,-,TRBJ2-5
TGCGCCAGCAGCTTAGCGGGATCCTACAATGAGCAGTTCTTC,CASSLAGSYNEQFF,TRBV5-1,-,TRBD2,TRBJ2-1
TGTGCCAGCAGGCACGACAGCTACGAGCAGTACTTC,CASRHDSYEQYF,TRBV28,-,-,TRBJ2-7
TGTGCCAGCGGGGACAGGGATGTGAGTTTCACTGAAGCTTTCTTT,CASGDRDVSFTEAFF,TRBV25-1,-,TRBD1,TRBJ1-1
TGCGCCAGCAGCCAATTCCGGGACACATCCTACGAGCAGTACTTC,CASSQFRDTSYEQYF,TRBV4-1,-,-,TRBJ2-7
TGTGCCAGCAAGTGGGGGCGCTTTGATACCCAAGAGACCCAGTACTTC,CASKWGRFDTQETQYF,TRBV7-8,once,-,TRBJ2-5
TGTGCCAGCAGACGGGACCGCTTTAACTATGGCTACACCTTC,CASRRDRFNYGYTF,TRBV5-4,-,-,TRBJ1-2
TGTGCCAGTAGTCCCGAGCTAGAGTATCAGCCCCAGCATTTT,CASSPELEYQPQHF,TRBV19,-,-,TRBJ1-5
TGTGCCAGCAGTGACTCGAGGGGCAGCGCGAGCTCCTACGAGCAGTACTTC,CASSDSRGSASSYEQYF,TRBV6-4,-,-,TRBJ2-7
TGTGCCAGCAGTCTCCGACAGGCAAGCAATCAGCCCCAGCATTTT,CASSLRQASNQPQHF,TRBV27,-,-,TRBJ1-5
TGTGCCAGCAGCGTAGAAGGCACAGATACGCAGTATTTT,CASSVEGTDTQYF,TRBV9,-,-,TRBJ2-3
TGTGCCAGCAGTTCTCCGTGGGCTGCAGCCAAAAACATTCAGTACTTC,CASSSPWAAAKNIQYF,TRBV28,-,-,TRBJ2-4
TGCAGTGCTAGTCGGCTAGCGCGCTACAATGAGCAGTTCTTC,CSASRLARYNEQFF,TRBV20-1,-,-,TRBJ2-1
TGTGCCAGCAGTTTCCGCTCTCCGGGACAGAGATTCTACGAGCAGTACTTC,CASSFRSPGQRFYEQYF,TRBV27,-,TRBD1,TRBJ2-7
TGTGCCAGCAGTGAGCGATGGGTTACTAATGAAAAACTGTTTTTT,CASSERWVTNEKLFF,TRBV2,-,-,TRBJ1-4
TGTGCCAGCAGTCCGACGACAGGGTTAGACTATGGCTACACCTTC,CASSPTTGLDYGYTF,TRBV6-5,-,TRBD1,TRBJ1-2